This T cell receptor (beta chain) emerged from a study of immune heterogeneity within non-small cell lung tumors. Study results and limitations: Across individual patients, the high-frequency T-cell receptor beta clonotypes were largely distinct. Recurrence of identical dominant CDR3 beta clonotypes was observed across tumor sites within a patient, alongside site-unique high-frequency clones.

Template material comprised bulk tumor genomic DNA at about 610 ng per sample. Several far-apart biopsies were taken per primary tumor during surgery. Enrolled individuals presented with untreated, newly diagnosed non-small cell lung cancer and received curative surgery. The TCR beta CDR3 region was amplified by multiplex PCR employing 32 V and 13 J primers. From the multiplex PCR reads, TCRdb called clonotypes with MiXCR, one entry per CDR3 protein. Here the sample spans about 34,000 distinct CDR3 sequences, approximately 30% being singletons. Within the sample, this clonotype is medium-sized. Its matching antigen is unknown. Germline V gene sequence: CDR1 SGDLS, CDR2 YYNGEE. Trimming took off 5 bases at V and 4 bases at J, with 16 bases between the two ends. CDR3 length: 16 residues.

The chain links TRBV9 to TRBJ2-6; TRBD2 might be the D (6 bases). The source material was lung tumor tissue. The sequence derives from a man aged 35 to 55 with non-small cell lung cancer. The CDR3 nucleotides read TGTGCCAGCAGTCGGATGGCGGGGTTAGGGGCCAACGTCCTGACTTTC. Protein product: CASSRMAGLGANVLTF.